The clone carrying this TCR beta chain showed up just a few times. MiXCR, applied by TCRdb to the RT-PCR reads, yields one record per CDR3 protein. The data hold 650,000 to 800,000 distinct CDR3 sequences, with more than 13% observed a single time. Germline loops: CDR1 SEHNR, CDR2 FQNEAQ (reference sequence). The length of the CDR3 is 13 residues. The ends were cut back, 3 bases at V and 9 bases at J, with 12 bases in the middle. The V call is TRBV7-9, the J call TRBJ2-1; tentatively, D is TRBD2 (5 bases). Sequenced sample: memory CD4+ T cells from blood. The receptor's source is a female donor in good health, serving as a healthy control. This CDR3 is CASSFVFEGEQFF. The CDR3, as DNA: TGTGCCAGCAGCTTCGTCTTTGAGGGTGAGCAGTTCTTC.